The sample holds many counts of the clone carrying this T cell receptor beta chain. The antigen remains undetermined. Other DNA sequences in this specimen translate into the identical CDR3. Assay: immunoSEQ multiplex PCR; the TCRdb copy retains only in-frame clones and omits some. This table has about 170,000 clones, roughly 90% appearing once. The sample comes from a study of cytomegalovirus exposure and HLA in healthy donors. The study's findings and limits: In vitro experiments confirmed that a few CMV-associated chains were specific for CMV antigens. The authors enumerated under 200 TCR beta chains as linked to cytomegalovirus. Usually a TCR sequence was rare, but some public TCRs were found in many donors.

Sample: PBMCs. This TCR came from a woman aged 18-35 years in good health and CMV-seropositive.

CDR3 sequence (DNA): TGTGCCAGCAGTGACACTAGCGGCTCCTACAATGAGCAGTTCTTC. Translated: CASSDTSGSYNEQFF. The chain couples TRBV6-4 to TRBJ2-1; TRBD2 aligns across 8 bases. In germline, CDR1 is MRHNA, CDR2 SNTAGT. The CDR3 spans 15 residues. Trimming cost V 2 bases and J 0 bases; bases outside gene matches: 0.